These T cell receptor beta chains were read from a single sample in a study of OX40 agonist ivuxolimab in advanced cancers. Sequenced by immunoSEQ multiplex PCR; TCRdb stores in-frame clones only, minus some. The profile shows about 47,000 clones, around 88% of them singletons. Specimen: CD4+ or CD8+ T cells sorted from blood, collected in a trial of the OX40 agonist ivuxolimab. The source is an adult with an advanced solid tumor such as melanoma, head and neck, liver or kidney cancer. Each CDR3 is given with its conserved first and last residue. D genes are given only for firm matches. Size is stated for part of the rows, as once, few or many counts, or as a class when the clone is expanded.

cdr3_nt cdr3_aa j_call v_call clone_size d_call
TGTGCCAGCAGTTTACCGGGGGGCAGCGCCTACGAGCAGTACTTC CASSLPGGSAYEQYF TRBJ2-7 TRBV28 - -
TGTGCCAGCAGTTACTCGAATGGCGATGAGCAGTTCTTC CASSYSNGDEQFF TRBJ2-1 TRBV6-6 few -
TGTGCCAGCAGTCAGGGACTCCTTAACACCGGGGAGCTGTTTTTT CASSQGLLNTGELFF TRBJ2-2 TRBV27 - -
TGTGCCAGTAGGGCTCCGGCTTATAGCAATCAGCCCCAGCATTTT CASRAPAYSNQPQHF TRBJ1-5 TRBV19 - -
TGTGCCAGCAGTTTATCCAGGACAGGGCTTGAAAAACTGTTTTTT CASSLSRTGLEKLFF TRBJ1-4 TRBV27 - TRBD1
TGCGCCAGCAGCTTGTTGGAGATCTCGAACACCGGGGAGCTGTTTTTT CASSLLEISNTGELFF TRBJ2-2 TRBV5-1 - -
TGTGCCAGCAGCCAAGATGCCGGCGGGGGAGCCAGGGGACGGTCAAACTTC CASSQDAGGGARGRSNF TRBJ2-7 TRBV4-2 - -
TGTGCCAGTCGACACCACGGCTCCTACAATGAGCAGTTCTTC CASRHHGSYNEQFF TRBJ2-1 TRBV19 - -
TGTGCCAGCACCAAACGACAGGGGAACACTGAAGCTTTCTTT CASTKRQGNTEAFF TRBJ1-1 TRBV2 - TRBD1
TGTGCCAGCAGCCAGTTAGGAGTTCGGGGAGATCCTAACTATGGCTACACCTTC CASSQLGVRGDPNYGYTF TRBJ1-2 TRBV14 - -
TGTGCTACCGGCGAGGCCGGGAGAACAGATACGCAGTATTTT CATGEAGRTDTQYF TRBJ2-3 TRBV7-9 - -
TGCGCCAGCAGCCAAGAAGAAGTGCTTGCCACTGAAGCTTTCTTT CASSQEEVLATEAFF TRBJ1-1 TRBV4-1 - -
TGTGCCTGGAGTACCCGGACTAGCGGGAGGGCTAACACCGGGGAGCTGTTTTTT CAWSTRTSGRANTGELFF TRBJ2-2 TRBV30 - TRBD2
TGTGCCAGCAGCCCGGGACTATACAATGAGCAGTTCTTC CASSPGLYNEQFF TRBJ2-1 TRBV14 - TRBD2
TGTGCCAGCTCACCGTCCGGACAGTACAATGAGCAGTTCTTC CASSPSGQYNEQFF TRBJ2-1 TRBV18 once -
TGTGCCAGCAGCCTGGGGATCGGGGAGCTGTTTTTT CASSLGIGELFF TRBJ2-2 TRBV28 - -
TGTGCCTGGAGTGTACAAGCGGGGTACTACGAGCAGTACTTC CAWSVQAGYYEQYF TRBJ2-7 TRBV30 - TRBD2
TGTGCCAGCAGCGTAGGAGGACAGAACTATGGCTACACCTTC CASSVGGQNYGYTF TRBJ1-2 TRBV9 - -
TGCGCCAGCAGTAGTAATACCGGGACAGCCAGCGGAAACATTCAGTACTTC CASSSNTGTASGNIQYF TRBJ2-4 TRBV10-2 - TRBD1
TGTGCCAGCAGCCCTCGGACTAGCGGGAGCTCTGGGGCCAACGTCCTGACTTTC CASSPRTSGSSGANVLTF TRBJ2-6 TRBV7-2 - TRBD2
TGCGCCAGCAGCCAAGATAGGGTGGGCGGGACTCACTCAGATACGCAGTATTTT CASSQDRVGGTHSDTQYF TRBJ2-3 TRBV4-1 - -
TGTGCCACCCCGACTGATTCGAACACCGGGGAGCTGTTTTTT CATPTDSNTGELFF TRBJ2-2 TRBV28 - -
TGTGCCAGTAGTCAGGGGGATTTGAACACTGAAGCTTTCTTT CASSQGDLNTEAFF TRBJ1-1 TRBV19 - TRBD1
TGCGCCAGCAGCTTGGGCAGGGGGAGCCTGGAAGCTTTCTTT CASSLGRGSLEAFF TRBJ1-1 TRBV5-1 - TRBD1
TGCGCCAGCAGCTTGGGGGACTACTACTACAATGAGCAGTTCTTC CASSLGDYYYNEQFF TRBJ2-1 TRBV5-1 - TRBD2
TGTGCCAGCAGTCGACGGGACTCTGGAAACACCATATATTTT CASSRRDSGNTIYF TRBJ1-3 TRBV28 few -
TGTGCCAGCAGTGAAACTGGTCTATCCTCAGGGGGCTACACCTTC CASSETGLSSGGYTF TRBJ1-2 TRBV2 - -
TGCGCCAGCAGCTTGGGGCATGAGACAGACAACACTGAAGCTTTCTTT CASSLGHETDNTEAFF TRBJ1-1 TRBV5-1 - -
TGTGCCAGCAGCCGACCGAACACCGGGGAGCTGTTTTTT CASSRPNTGELFF TRBJ2-2 TRBV7-8 - -